This T cell receptor beta chain was sequenced for a study of T cell repertoires in cytomegalovirus infection. Background on the study: Both a matching HLA type and CMV infection were indicated by public TCR beta signatures. Study-wide points: Individuals carrying CMV plus the relevant HLA were identified by cumulative frequency of public TCR beta families.

Germline assignment: CDR1 MDHEN and CDR2 SYDVKM. Trimming took 7 bases from V and 3 from J, leaving 16 bases between them. The CDR3 is made up of 14 amino acids. TCRdb used MiXCR to reprocess the reads, holding one entry per CDR3 protein. The sample lists around 310,000 distinct CDR3 sequences; around a sixth were seen once. Only a few counts were recorded for this clonotype. The antigen is undetermined. The sample comprised PBMCs. The rearrangement links TRBV28 to TRBJ2-7, with D possibly being TRBD2 (5 bases). The clonotype was recovered from a human donor in good health (CMV status not recorded). Some clones in this sample may be carry-over from other donors' samples. CDR3 sequence reads: CASTGPTDFYEQYF. Written as DNA, the CDR3 is TGTGCCAGCACCGGGCCAACGGACTTCTACGAGCAGTACTTC.